These T cell receptor beta chains were read from a single sample in a study of a mutant IDH1 vaccine in newly diagnosed glioma. These receptors' targets are unknown. TCRdb keeps only in-frame clones here, not all; method: immunoSEQ multiplex PCR. The sample records about 82,000 clones, around 85% being singletons. The material sequenced was PBMCs, taken from a glioma patient whose treatment included an IDH1 peptide vaccine. The source of these receptors is a man aged 30 to 45 with glioma. Some clones in this sample may be carry-over from other donors' samples. CDR3s include the opening cysteine and the closing phenylalanine or tryptophan. D genes are given only for firm matches. Clone size is not always given. Where it is, it says once, few, many or a class for expanded clones.

clone_size	v_call	d_call	j_call	cdr3_nt	cdr3_aa
-	TRBV10-2	TRBD1	TRBJ1-2	TGCGCCAGCAGTGACGGAGGGGGCGCCTATGGCTACACCTTC	CASSDGGGAYGYTF
-	TRBV7-2	-	TRBJ1-1	TGTGCCAGCAGCTTAGGTCGTAACACTGAAGCTTTCTTT	CASSLGRNTEAFF
-	TRBV7-2	-	TRBJ1-3	TGTGCCAGCAGCTTATTTTGGGGCACCTCGGGAGACACCATATATTTT	CASSLFWGTSGDTIYF
few	TRBV30	-	TRBJ1-4	TGTGCCTGGAGTGTACAGGGAAGTGAAAAACTGTTTTTT	CAWSVQGSEKLFF
-	TRBV7-8	-	TRBJ2-7	TGTGCCAGCAGCTTAGGTGGGAGCGGACCCTACGAGCAGTACTTC	CASSLGGSGPYEQYF
-	TRBV28	-	TRBJ1-5	TGTGCCAGCAGTTTGTCCCTGCTGGCGGCCTACAATCAGCCCCAGCATTTT	CASSLSLLAAYNQPQHF
-	TRBV7-9	-	TRBJ1-1	TGTGCCAGCAGCCCCGGACAGACCGCGAACCTAATTTACACTGAAGCTTTCTTT	CASSPGQTANLIYTEAFF
once	TRBV30	-	TRBJ2-6	TGTGCCTGGAGCCCCCTTCTAGCTTCGGGGGCCAACGTCCTGACTTTC	CAWSPLLASGANVLTF
few	TRBV29-1	-	TRBJ1-1	TGCAGCGTTGAGAGAGGGGGGGACACTGAAGCTTTCTTT	CSVERGGDTEAFF
-	TRBV5-6	-	TRBJ2-1	TGTGCCAGCAGCTTGTTTACAGGGTCCTACAATGAGCAGTTCTTC	CASSLFTGSYNEQFF
-	TRBV5-1	TRBD2	TRBJ2-7	TGCGCCAGCAGCTTGGCCCAATTGCGGGAGGGTTACGAGCAGTACTTC	CASSLAQLREGYEQYF
-	TRBV14	TRBD2	TRBJ2-1	TGTGCCAGCAGCCAAGAGGGAAGCGGGGGCGGGGATGAGCAGTTCTTC	CASSQEGSGGGDEQFF
once	TRBV7-3	TRBD1	TRBJ1-2	TGTGCCAGCAGCCCCGGACAGGGCGGCTACACCTTC	CASSPGQGGYTF
-	TRBV4-1	-	TRBJ2-1	TGCGCCAGCAGCCTCTTCACGACACAGGTCAACAATGAGCAGTTCTTC	CASSLFTTQVNNEQFF
-	TRBV6-1	-	TRBJ2-5	TGTGCCAGCAGTGTAGTGGGGGGCACTCAAGAGACCCAGTACTTC	CASSVVGGTQETQYF
-	TRBV27	-	TRBJ1-4	TGTGCCAGCGGGTTACAGGGTTTAAATGAAAAACTGTTTTTT	CASGLQGLNEKLFF